This TCR beta chain was profiled in a study of blood T cell repertoires in COVID-19. The wider study: Collection of acute and convalescent COVID-19 samples took place in the United States, Italy and Spain. From T cells, B-cell-depleted T cells, or PBMCs came the material, which was cDNA or gDNA.

Method: immunoSEQ multiplex PCR; TCRdb's copy keeps in-frame clones and lacks some. Counted here are 150,000 to 200,000 clones, around four fifths occurring once; the ten biggest clones make up 2.8%. The CDR3 sequence is 15 residues long. The V gene's germline CDR1 is GTSNPN and CDR2 SVGIG (reference sequence). V lost 0 bases to trimming and J lost 1 base, with 10 bases between them. The J gene is TRBJ1-5, the V gene TRBV30; no definite D call. The TCR was taken from a man between 65 and 80 years old with acute or convalescent COVID-19. Specimen: peripheral blood. CDR3 amino acids: CAWSVAGPSNQPQHF. The CDR3 DNA sequence: TGTGCCTGGAGTGTTGCTGGGCCGAGCAATCAGCCCCAGCATTTT.